This T cell receptor beta chain was sequenced during a study of blood T cell repertoires in COVID-19. At the level of the study: From the United States, Italy and Spain came samples of acute and convalescent COVID-19. T cells, B-cell-depleted T cells, or PBMCs supplied cDNA or gDNA.

Methods used by the authors: For nucleated cells, counts were estimated from reference gene primer amplification. Libraries were prepared by immunoSEQ multiplex PCR; TCRdb keeps only in-frame clonotypes and omits some of them. V and J calls and clone size are copied from that table; D and trimming were computed from the DNA. The sample carries over 70,000 clones, 75% to 95% recorded once. The CDR3 has 12 amino acids. Between the trimmed V and J ends, which lost 8 bases and 8 bases, there was a span of 12 bases. The V gene's germline CDR1 is SNHLY and CDR2 FYNNEI. This TCR derives from a human donor with active COVID-19. The donor label of this sample is uncertain. Source material: peripheral blood. The chain couples TRBV2 to TRBJ1-4; unclear D gene. The CDR3 nucleotides read TGTGCCAGCTCTCTGTACATGGAAAAACTGTTTTTT. It translates to CASSLYMEKLFF. The variable domain in full, with the rest retrieved from reference TRBV2 and TRBJ1-4, is EPEVTQTPSHQVTQMGQEVILRCVPISNHLYFYWYRQILGQKVEFLVSFYNNEISEKSEIFDDQFSVERPDGSNFTLKIRSTKLEDSAMYFCASSLYMEKLFFGSGTQLSVL.